These 21 T cell receptor beta chains share one sample of origin, sequenced in a study of T cell responses to AZD1222 COVID-19 vaccine. Profiled with immunoSEQ multiplex PCR; TCRdb holds only in-frame clones, not every one. The sample carries under 150,000 clones, around 93% recorded once. The starting material was peripheral blood, obtained on day 0 of AZD1222 vaccination. All receptors come from an adult in good health.

The CDR3 bases are TGTGCCAGCAGCGGGAACCCATCCTATAATTCACCCCTCCACTTT. This translates into CASSGNPSYNSPLHF. The chain links TRBV3-1 (or the pseudogene TRBV3-2) to TRBJ1-6; D uncertain. CDR3 length: 15 residues. Germline CDR1 reads LGHDT; CDR2 reads YNNKEL (reference sequence). Trimming took off 5 bases at V and 1 base at J, with 9 bases between the two ends.

The CDR3 coding sequence is TGCGCCAGCAGCTTGGTAGGGTTTGTAGCGGGTTCACCCCTCCACTTT. Encoded protein: CASSLVGFVAGSPLHF. The chain joins TRBV5-1 to TRBJ1-6; D call uncertain. V shed 0 bases and J shed 9 bases, with 16 bases lying between them. The CDR3 has 16 residues. Per the germline V gene, CDR1 is SGHRS and CDR2 is YFSETQ.

This chain uses TRBV9 with TRBJ2-3, with D unresolved. Looked up from germline, CDR1 is SGDLS and CDR2 is YYNGEE. This CDR3 comprises 14 residues. With 1 base removed from V and 4 bases from J, the gap between germline ends came to 10 bases. In nucleotides, the CDR3 is TGTGCCAGCAGCGTACGTCCGATCGCAGATACGCAGTATTTT. Encoded protein: CASSVRPIADTQYF.

The chain uses TRBV27 and TRBJ1-2, with D maybe TRBD1 (5 bases). The germline gives CDR1 MNHEY, CDR2 SMNVEV (reference sequence). Trimming removed 7 bases at V and 2 bases at J, with 20 bases between. The CDR3 totals 16 residues. CDR3 sequence (DNA): TGTGCCAGCACCCCGGCGACGGGACCTCTGAACTATGGCTACACCTTC. This encodes CASTPATGPLNYGYTF.

The rearrangement links TRBV5-4 to TRBJ1-4, with D hard to call. Germline values: CDR1 SGHNT, CDR2 YYREEE (reference sequence). The germline V and J ends were trimmed by 4 bases and 4 bases, with 11 bases remaining between them. The CDR3 contains 14 residues. The CDR3 DNA is TGTGCCAGCAGCCGGAAGGACGGTAATGAAAAACTGTTTTTT. This gives the protein CASSRKDGNEKLFF.

This sequence joins TRBV2 and TRBJ2-5; D gene ambiguous. Germline CDR1 and CDR2: SNHLY and FYNNEI. V lost 6 bases and J lost 4, with 9 bases in between. The CDR3 contains 12 residues. Here the CDR3 reads CASRQESETQYF. Written as DNA, the CDR3 is TGTGCCAGCAGGCAGGAATCAGAGACCCAGTACTTC.

This chain uses TRBV2 with TRBJ2-1; D ambiguous. CDR3 length: 13 residues. Germline V gene data show CDR1 as SNHLY and CDR2 as FYNNEI. V lost 0 bases and J lost 10, with 10 bases in between. The DNA for the CDR3 is TGTGCCAGCAGTGAAGCGGAGAGGTGGGAGCAGTTCTTC. Protein: CASSEAERWEQFF.

The V and J genes are TRBV30 and TRBJ2-7; TRBD1 might be the D (5 bases). This CDR3 comprises 11 residues. Germline-derived CDR1 and CDR2 are GTSNPN and SVGIG (reference sequence). Trimming left V 0 bases short and J 7 bases short, with 7 bases between. CDR3 nucleotide sequence: TGTGCCTGGAGTGTACACAGGGAGCAGTACTTC. Protein sequence: CAWSVHREQYF. Full variable domain (outside the CDR3, taken from reference TRBV30 and TRBJ2-7): SQTIHQWPATLVQPVGSPLSLECTVEGTSNPNLYWYRQAAGRGLQLLFYSVGIGQISSEVPQNLSASRPQDRQFILSSKKLLLSDSGFYLCAWSVHREQYFGPGTRLTVT.

The V gene is TRBV6-5, the J gene TRBJ1-2; D remains unclear. The CDR3 runs to 12 residues. Trimming left V 6 bases short and J 3 bases short, with 8 bases between. CDR1 is MNHEY, CDR2 SVGAGI, per germline. The CDR3 DNA follows: TGTGCCAGCAGCCATTGGGACTATGGCTACACCTTC. Its protein product is CASSHWDYGYTF.

This sequence joins TRBV10-3 and TRBJ2-7; D is ambiguous. Trimming removed 4 bases at V and 3 bases at J, with 7 bases between. This CDR3 contains 12 residues. Germline lookup yields CDR1 ENHRY and CDR2 SYGVKD. CDR3 protein: CAISGNSYEQYF. The CDR3 nucleotides read TGTGCCATCAGTGGGAACAGCTACGAGCAGTACTTC.

The V and J genes are TRBV7-6 and TRBJ2-3; no reliable D call. Trimming left V 5 bases short and J 0 bases short, with 12 bases between. The CDR3 consists of 15 residues. The germline V gene encodes CDR1 SGHVS and CDR2 FNYEAQ. This chain's CDR3 is CASSPRVSSTDTQYF. CDR3 in DNA: TGTGCCAGCAGCCCCCGGGTTTCTAGCACAGATACGCAGTATTTT.

This chain joins TRBV5-8 and TRBJ1-2; perhaps TRBD1 as D (6 bases). The CDR3 spans 16 residues. Germline values: CDR1 SGHTS, CDR2 YDEGEE. The V end lost 4 bases, the J end lost 0 bases, and 16 bases lay between the germline ends. The CDR3 reads CASSERGQLSNYGYTF. The CDR3 DNA sequence: TGTGCCAGCAGCGAGCGAGGACAGCTATCTAACTATGGCTACACCTTC.

In regard to this clone: This CDR3 is also generated by other DNA sequences in the sample. The chain is built from TRBV18 and TRBJ1-4; maybe TRBD1 (5 bases). CDR1 is KGHSH and CDR2 is LQKENI in the germline V gene. V dropped 3 bases and J dropped 3 bases, with 11 bases sitting between them. This CDR3 comprises 15 residues. The CDR3: CASSPRGAANEKLFF. The CDR3 DNA sequence: TGTGCCAGCTCACCCAGAGGGGCGGCTAATGAAAAACTGTTTTTT.

V gene TRBV2 combines with J gene TRBJ1-2; D is unclear. Germline assignment: CDR1 SNHLY and CDR2 FYNNEI. This CDR3 comprises 13 residues. V was trimmed by 8 bases and J by 6 bases, leaving 16 bases between them. Written as DNA, the CDR3 is TGTGCCAGCGCCCAGGATGGTGACAATGGCTACACCTTC. Translating gives CASAQDGDNGYTF.

V usage is TRBV18 and J usage is TRBJ1-4; maybe TRBD1 (5 bases). Germline V gene sequence: CDR1 KGHSH, CDR2 LQKENI. The CDR3 loop spans 17 amino acids. V dropped 4 bases and J dropped 0 bases, with 15 bases sitting between them. CDR3 sequence: CASSRQQALTTNEKLFF. DNA for the CDR3: TGTGCCAGCTCACGGCAACAGGCGCTAACAACTAATGAAAAACTGTTTTTT.

The rearrangement links TRBV5-1 to TRBJ2-5, with D possibly matching TRBD2 (6 bases). CDR1 is SGHRS and CDR2 is YFSETQ in the germline V gene. Trimming stripped 4 bases from V and 7 bases from J, with 14 bases between. The CDR3 contains 13 residues. CDR3 sequence: CASSRDSLGTQYF. As DNA, the CDR3 is TGCGCCAGCAGCCGGGACTCCTTAGGGACCCAGTACTTC. Variable domain in full (rest from reference TRBV5-1 and TRBJ2-5): KAGVTQTPRYLIKTRGQQVTLSCSPISGHRSVSWYQQTPGQGLQFLFEYFSETQRNKGNFPGRFSGRQFSNSRSEMNVSTLELGDSALYLCASSRDSLGTQYFGPGTRLLVL.

Note on this clone: Other DNA sequences in the same sample also yield this CDR3. The gene calls are TRBV27 and TRBJ2-7; 7 bases are a match to TRBD1. Germline V gene data show CDR1 as MNHEY and CDR2 as SMNVEV (reference sequence). This CDR3 is 11 amino acids long. Trimming cost V 4 bases and J 6 bases; bases outside gene matches: 0. The CDR3: CASSSGGEQYF. CDR3 sequence (DNA): TGTGCCAGCAGTTCAGGGGGCGAGCAGTACTTC.

The chain uses TRBV6-5 and TRBJ1-1, with D maybe TRBD1 (6 bases). CDR3 length: 15 amino acids. CDR1 is MNHEY and CDR2 is SVGAGI in the germline V gene. V gave up 4 bases and J gave up 0 bases, with 12 bases separating them. As DNA, the CDR3 is TGTGCCAGCAGTTCAGAGGGACACCTGAACACTGAAGCTTTCTTT. Its translation: CASSSEGHLNTEAFF.

The table lists this clone with a few counts. The V gene is TRBV7-9, the J gene TRBJ1-2; 7 positions match TRBD1. Trimming took 5 bases from V and 2 from J; bases not matched to a gene: 8. The CDR3 is 15 amino acids. CDR1 is SEHNR and CDR2 is FQNEAQ in the germline V gene (reference sequence). The CDR3 nucleotides read TGTGCCAGCAGCCACTGGGACAGAATAAACTATGGCTACACCTTC. It is translated as CASSHWDRINYGYTF.

The table lists this clone with a count of one. This rearrangement joins TRBV7-9 to TRBJ2-3, with 7 bases fitting TRBD2. This CDR3 comprises 13 residues. Germline CDR1 SEHNR, CDR2 FQNEAQ (reference sequence). Unmatched junction bases numbered 1, after V lost 7 bases and J lost 0 bases. The CDR3 reads CASNSGSTDTQYF. In nucleotides, the CDR3 is TGTGCCAGCAATAGCGGGAGCACAGATACGCAGTATTTT.

The rearrangement links TRBV18 to TRBJ1-5; tentative D call: TRBD1 (5 bases). The CDR3 has 14 amino acids. CDR1 and CDR2 (germline): KGHSH, LQKENI. Deletions cut 2 bases from V and 6 bases from J, with 11 bases between. The CDR3, as DNA: TGTGCCAGCTCACCAGGGGGTTTGAGTCAGCCCCAGCATTTT. Translating it yields CASSPGGLSQPQHF. Filled out from reference TRBV18 and TRBJ1-5, the complete variable domain reads NAGVMQNPRHLVRRRGQEARLRCSPMKGHSHVYWYRQLPEEGLKFMVYLQKENIIDESGMPKERFSAEFPKEGPSILRIQQVVRGDSAAYFCASSPGGLSQPQHFGDGTRLSIL.